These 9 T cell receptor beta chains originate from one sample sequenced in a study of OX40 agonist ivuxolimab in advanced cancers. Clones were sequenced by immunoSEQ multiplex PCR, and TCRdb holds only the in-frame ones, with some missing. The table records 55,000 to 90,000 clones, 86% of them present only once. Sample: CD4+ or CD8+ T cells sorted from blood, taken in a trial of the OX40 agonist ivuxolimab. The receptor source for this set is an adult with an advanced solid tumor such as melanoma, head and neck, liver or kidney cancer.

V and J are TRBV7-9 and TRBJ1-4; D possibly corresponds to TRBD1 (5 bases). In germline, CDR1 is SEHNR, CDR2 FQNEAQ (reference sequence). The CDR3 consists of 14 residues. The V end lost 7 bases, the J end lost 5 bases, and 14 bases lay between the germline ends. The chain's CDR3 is CASTNGADNEKLFF. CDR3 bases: TGTGCCAGCACCAACGGGGCCGACAATGAAAAACTGTTTTTT.

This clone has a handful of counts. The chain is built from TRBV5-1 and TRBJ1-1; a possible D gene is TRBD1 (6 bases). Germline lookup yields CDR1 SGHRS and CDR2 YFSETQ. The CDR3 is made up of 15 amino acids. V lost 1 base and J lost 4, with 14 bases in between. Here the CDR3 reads CASSLRSEGVTEAFF. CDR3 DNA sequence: TGCGCCAGCAGCTTGCGTTCCGAGGGGGTCACTGAAGCTTTCTTT.

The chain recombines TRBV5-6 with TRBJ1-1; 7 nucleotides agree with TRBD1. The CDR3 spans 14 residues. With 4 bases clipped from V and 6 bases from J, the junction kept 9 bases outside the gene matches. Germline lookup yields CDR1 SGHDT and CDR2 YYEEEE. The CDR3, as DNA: TGTGCCAGCAGCACATATGAGGGGGCGGCTGAAGCTTTCTTT. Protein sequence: CASSTYEGAAEAFF.

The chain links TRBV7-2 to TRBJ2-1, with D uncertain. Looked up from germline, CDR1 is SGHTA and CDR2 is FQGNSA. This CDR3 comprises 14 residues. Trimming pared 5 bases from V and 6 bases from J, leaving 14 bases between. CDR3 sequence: CASSRTSSRNEQFF. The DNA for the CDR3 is TGTGCCAGCAGCCGCACCTCCTCCCGCAATGAGCAGTTCTTC.

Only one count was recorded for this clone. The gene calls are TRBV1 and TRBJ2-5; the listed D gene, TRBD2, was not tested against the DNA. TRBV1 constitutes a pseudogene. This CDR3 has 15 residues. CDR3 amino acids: CTSSHRRGNQETQYF. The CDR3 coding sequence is TGCACCAGCAGCCATCGGCGGGGGAATCAAGAGACCCAGTACTTC.

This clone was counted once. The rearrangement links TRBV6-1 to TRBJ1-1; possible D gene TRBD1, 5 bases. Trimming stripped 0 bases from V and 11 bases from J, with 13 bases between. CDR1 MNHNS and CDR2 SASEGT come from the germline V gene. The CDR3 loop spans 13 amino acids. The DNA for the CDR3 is TGTGCCAGCAGTGAAGCCGGAGGGGTAAGGGCTTTCTTT. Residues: CASSEAGGVRAFF.

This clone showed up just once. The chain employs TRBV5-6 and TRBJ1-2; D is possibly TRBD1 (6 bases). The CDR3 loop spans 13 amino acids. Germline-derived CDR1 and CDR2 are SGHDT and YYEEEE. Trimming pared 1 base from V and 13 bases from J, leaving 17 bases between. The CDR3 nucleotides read TGTGCCAGCAGCTTGCACAGGGAGGCGACTACCACCTTC. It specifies CASSLHREATTTF.

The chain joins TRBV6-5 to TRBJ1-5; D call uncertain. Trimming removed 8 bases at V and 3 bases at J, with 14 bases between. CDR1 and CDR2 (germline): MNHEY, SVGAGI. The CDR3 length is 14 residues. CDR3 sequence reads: CASGSTDDNQPQHF. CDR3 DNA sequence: TGTGCCAGCGGATCGACGGATGACAATCAGCCCCAGCATTTT.

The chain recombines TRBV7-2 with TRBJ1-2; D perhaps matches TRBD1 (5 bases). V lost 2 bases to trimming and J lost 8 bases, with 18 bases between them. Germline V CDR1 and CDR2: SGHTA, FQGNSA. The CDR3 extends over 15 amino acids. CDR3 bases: TGTGCCAGCAGCTTATCATCGGGGCTTCTCGACGGCTACACCTTC. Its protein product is CASSLSSGLLDGYTF.